Below, 17 T cell receptor beta chains from the same sample are listed, as sequenced in a study of T cell repertoires in cytomegalovirus infection. In TCRdb, the reads were re-called with MiXCR into one record per CDR3 protein. In the table there are fewer than 850,000 distinct CDR3 sequences, around 29% of which are singletons. These receptors' antigens are unknown. The sequencing used cultured CD8+ T cells from PBMCs, collected from culture after CMV antigen stimulation. The receptors originated from a human donor in good health (CMV status not recorded). Some clones in this sample may be carry-over from other donors' samples.

The CDR3 DNA reads TGTGCCAGCAGCACCCTAGCGGGGGGGCTCGAAGATACGCAGTATTTT. Protein sequence: CASSTLAGGLEDTQYF. The chain links TRBV28 to TRBJ2-3, with 12 bases lining up with TRBD2. The V gene's germline CDR1 is MDHEN and CDR2 SYDVKM. This CDR3 has 16 residues. The V segment lost 6 bases and the J segment 5 bases; nucleotides outside the gene matches: 9.

This sequence joins TRBV7-6 and TRBJ2-1; weak D call: TRBD2 (5 bases). The CDR3 sequence is 11 residues long. Germline-derived CDR1 and CDR2 are SGHVS and FNYEAQ. The V end was cut by 8 bases, the J end by 10 bases, with 12 bases between. CDR3 residues: CASPAPGEQFF. The CDR3 coding sequence is TGTGCCAGCCCTGCCCCGGGAGAGCAGTTCTTC.

The rearrangement links TRBV5-8 to TRBJ2-3; D may match TRBD1 or TRBD2 (5 bases each). This CDR3 region has 14 residues. The germline gives CDR1 SGHTS, CDR2 YDEGEE. V shed 1 base and J shed 6 bases, with 12 bases lying between them. The CDR3 DNA is TGTGCCAGCAGCTTGAGGGGAGCCGGGGATACGCAGTATTTT. Protein product: CASSLRGAGDTQYF.

This clonotype was detected a few times. J is TRBJ2-5 and V is TRBV27, with D unclear. V was shortened by 5 bases and J by 6 bases, with 13 bases between the two germline ends. Germline CDR1 reads MNHEY; CDR2 reads SMNVEV (reference sequence). CDR3 length: 13 residues. The CDR3 here is CASSPRWLKTQYF. The CDR3, as DNA: TGTGCCAGCAGTCCCCGGTGGCTGAAGACCCAGTACTTC.

The chain joins TRBV28 to TRBJ1-5; D call uncertain. There are 11 residues in the CDR3. Germline-derived CDR1 and CDR2 are MDHEN and SYDVKM. The V and J ends lost 7 bases and 4 bases respectively, with 5 bases between them. The CDR3 here is CASMGNQPQHF. The DNA of the CDR3 is TGTGCCAGCATGGGAAATCAGCCCCAGCATTTT. The variable domain in full, with the rest retrieved from reference TRBV28 and TRBJ1-5, is DVKVTQSSRYLVKRTGEKVFLECVQDMDHENMFWYRQDPGLGLRLIYFSYDVKMKEKGDIPEGYSVSREKKERFSLILESASTNQTSMYLCASMGNQPQHFGDGTRLSIL.

The V and J genes are TRBV12-5 and TRBJ2-1, with 12 nucleotides matching TRBD2. From germline, CDR1 is LGHNT and CDR2 FRNRAP. The V segment lost 3 bases and the J segment 4 bases; nucleotides outside the gene matches: 4. The CDR3 length is 16 residues. In DNA, the CDR3 is TGTGCTAGTGGTTTTCTAGCGGGGGGGAGTTACAATGAGCAGTTCTTC. Protein product: CASGFLAGGSYNEQFF.

The chain couples TRBV7-8 to TRBJ1-1; no clear D. Germline assignment: CDR1 SGHVS and CDR2 FQNEAQ. The CDR3 has 12 amino acids. V was pared by 4 bases and J by 7 bases, with 10 bases between. CDR3 sequence reads: CASSSSLSEAFF. The CDR3 coding sequence is TGTGCCAGCAGCTCGTCTTTAAGTGAAGCTTTCTTT.

This chain joins TRBV27 and TRBJ2-4, with D perhaps matching TRBD1 (5 bases). Germline lookup yields CDR1 MNHEY and CDR2 SMNVEV (reference sequence). V shed 5 bases and J shed 5 bases, with 22 bases lying between them. The CDR3 is 17 amino acids. The CDR3 is CASSALPGHETQNIQYF. DNA for the CDR3: TGTGCCAGCAGTGCCCTACCCGGACACGAAACTCAAAACATTCAGTACTTC.

V gene TRBV5-1 combines with J gene TRBJ1-6; D is undetermined. The ends were cut back, 4 bases at V and 10 bases at J, with 6 bases in the middle. In germline, CDR1 is SGHRS, CDR2 YFSETQ. The CDR3 contains 11 residues. CDR3 protein: CASSTGSPLHF. CDR3 bases: TGCGCCAGCAGCACGGGGTCACCCCTCCACTTT. The full variable domain, in which reference TRBV5-1 and TRBJ1-6 provide the parts outside the CDR3, is KAGVTQTPRYLIKTRGQQVTLSCSPISGHRSVSWYQQTPGQGLQFLFEYFSETQRNKGNFPGRFSGRQFSNSRSEMNVSTLELGDSALYLCASSTGSPLHFGNGTRLTVT.

J is TRBJ2-5 and V is TRBV5-6; D is possibly TRBD1 (6 bases). CDR1 and CDR2 (germline): SGHDT, YYEEEE. CDR3 length: 14 residues. Deletions cut 3 bases from V and 2 bases from J, with 11 bases between. The CDR3 reads CASSWDNPQETQYF. CDR3 in DNA: TGTGCCAGCAGCTGGGACAACCCACAAGAGACCCAGTACTTC.

The table lists this clonotype with a few counts. The chain combines TRBV7-6 with TRBJ2-1, with 11 bases identical to TRBD1. The CDR3 is 16 residues long. V lost 0 bases, J lost 8 bases, and 6 bases stayed unmatched. Germline loops: CDR1 SGHVS, CDR2 FNYEAQ. CDR3 nucleotides: TGTGCCAGCAGCTTAGCAGGACAGGGGGCAGGTGATGAGCAGTTCTTC. This gives the protein CASSLAGQGAGDEQFF. Complete variable domain (other parts from reference TRBV7-6 and TRBJ2-1): GAGVSQSPRYKVTKRGQDVALRCDPISGHVSLYWYRQALGQGPEFLTYFNYEAQQDKSGLPNDRFSAERPEGSISTLTIQRTEQRDSAMYRCASSLAGQGAGDEQFFGPGTRLTVL.

This chain joins TRBV5-1 and TRBJ1-5; the match to TRBD1 covers 8 bases. The CDR3 is 15 residues long. CDR1 is SGHRS, CDR2 YFSETQ, per germline. The V and J ends lost 6 bases and 5 bases, in that order; junction bases with no gene match: 10. CDR3 residues: CASKTGVGGYQPQHF. CDR3 nucleotide sequence: TGCGCCAGCAAGACAGGGGTTGGGGGTTATCAGCCCCAGCATTTT. The variable domain in full, with the rest retrieved from reference TRBV5-1 and TRBJ1-5, is KAGVTQTPRYLIKTRGQQVTLSCSPISGHRSVSWYQQTPGQGLQFLFEYFSETQRNKGNFPGRFSGRQFSNSRSEMNVSTLELGDSALYLCASKTGVGGYQPQHFGDGTRLSIL.

The chain couples TRBV18 to TRBJ2-7; D possibly uses TRBD1 or TRBD2 (7 bases each). Germline CDR1 is KGHSH and CDR2 is LQKENI. V lost 5 bases and J lost 0, with 17 bases in between. The CDR3 sequence is 16 residues long. CDR3 nucleotides: TGTGCCAGCTCAGGCGGGGGACAGATGAGCTCCTACGAGCAGTACTTC. The encoded protein is CASSGGGQMSSYEQYF.

This clonotype was counted at least ten times. The chain combines TRBV7-6 with TRBJ1-4, with D tentatively TRBD1 (6 bases). Germline V lookup: CDR1 SGHVS, CDR2 FNYEAQ. V lost 3 bases, J lost 6 bases, and 14 bases lay in between. The CDR3 is 15 amino acids. In DNA form, the CDR3 reads TGTGCCAGCAGCTTCGGGGACATAGAGGATGAAAAACTGTTTTTT. Amino acids: CASSFGDIEDEKLFF.

A remark on this clonotype: Sequence at one end of the junction differs from germline and may be a read error. V usage is TRBV20-1 and J usage is TRBJ2-3, with TRBD2 identical over 7 bases. Germline V gene data show CDR1 as DFQATT and CDR2 as SNEGSKA (reference sequence). This CDR3 spans 16 amino acids. CDR3 region: CSATPREVPSTDMQYF. In DNA, the CDR3 is TGCAGTGCCACCCCCCGGGAGGTACCTAGCACAGATATGCAGTATTTT.

The chain combines TRBV6-6 with TRBJ1-1; D is unclear. Trimming took 6 bases from V and 0 from J, leaving 14 bases between them. Germline V CDR1 and CDR2: MNHNY, SVGAGI (reference sequence). This CDR3 has 15 residues. The CDR3 region is CASSPKGSMNTEAFF. CDR3 DNA: TGTGCCAGCAGCCCAAAGGGCAGTATGAACACTGAAGCTTTCTTT.

This chain uses TRBV2 with TRBJ2-5; 9 nucleotides line up with TRBD1. Germline CDR1 reads SNHLY; CDR2 reads FYNNEI. V was clipped by 9 bases and J by 5 bases; unmatched bases: 10. This CDR3 contains 14 residues. The CDR3 sequence: CARSRTGERETQYF. The CDR3 coding sequence is TGTGCCAGAAGCAGGACAGGGGAAAGGGAGACCCAGTACTTC.